This is a list of T cell receptor beta chains from one sample in a study of blood T cell repertoires in COVID-19. Repertoires were generated with immunoSEQ multiplex PCR, while TCRdb's copy carries only in-frame clones and drops some. The sample yields under 250,000 clones, roughly 88% seen once. The material sequenced was peripheral blood. The receptor set was obtained from a man between 40 and 49 years old with acute or convalescent COVID-19. The CDR3 runs from the conserved cysteine through the conserved F or W.

v_gene	CDR3aa
TRBV19	CASRRSPNRENTEAFF
TRBV11-2	CASSQGAGVRETQYF
TRBV19	CASQIGRGPYEQYF
TRBV18	CASSPGQGTPAGNEKLFF
TRBV11-2	CASSALGDQPQHF
TRBV5-1	CASSATGRDTEAFF
TRBV6-5	CASSPSGAGSGELFF
TRBV6-5	CASSSTGSGNTIYF
TRBV6-6	CASSSQGRGIEAFF
TRBV18	CASSPALSGRAPVQETQYF
TRBV10-3	CAISELSNEQFF
TRBV4-1	CASSRGQTSGNTIYF
TRBV30	CAWSVRGIVETQYF
TRBV15	CATSGYSGRGEQYF
TRBV7-8	CASSLDRNSPLHF
TRBV19	CASSMVSSGELFF
TRBV5-1	CASSPTLGQGPDTQYF
TRBV5-4	CASSSLAEYTDTQYF
TRBV11-2	CASSPWRASYGYTF
TRBV6-5	CASSYSGQGSPYEQYF
TRBV3-1/TRBV3-2	CASSRGGLYGYTF
TRBV18	CASSPPKGYTEAFF
TRBV7-2	CASSLLRRSTEAFF
TRBV7-2	CASSLVGISGANVLTF
TRBV28	CASSLLHSGGYTF
TRBV7-8	CASSSLEGQMGNEQYF
TRBV12-3/TRBV12-4	CASAGGGNQPQHF
TRBV18	CASSPPTGDGQPQHF
TRBV7-2	CASTLAGGLETQYF
TRBV18	CASSPNEKTYLVEAQYF
TRBV24-1	CATSDTTVNEQFF
TRBV29-1	CSVDGTGGTNTEAFF
TRBV11-2	CASSSSPHSLYGYTF
TRBV5-6	CASSRDSDSPLHF
TRBV21-1	CASDSRDREPYEQYF
TRBV7-2	CASSLRAGTHEQFF
TRBV28	CASASGGPGTF
TRBV5-5	CASSLSGRAGEETQYF
TRBV7-8	CASSSYREGGNTIYF
TRBV6-1	CASSEPGGKEKLFF
TRBV29-1	CSGGGGPDQPQHF
TRBV11-2	CASSSPGGGPERNYGYTF
TRBV19	CASSARSRDSFWIEEKLFF
TRBV7-9	CASSLGGVHYGYTF
TRBV7-7	CASSFGLAGYNEQFF
TRBV12-3/TRBV12-4	CASSFRVNYGYTF
TRBV5-5	CASGILAGGLYNEQFF
TRBV9	CASSASSQNTIYF
TRBV18	CASSRTQGASGELFF
TRBV5-4	CASSDEMNTEAFF